This note documents a single TCR beta chain sequence. The CDR3 has 17 amino acids. V shed 4 bases, J shed 0 bases, and the junction held 7 bases outside the gene matches. The germline V gene has CDR1 SGHNT and CDR2 YYREEE (reference sequence). The data are from a study of OX40 agonist ivuxolimab in advanced cancers. Method: immunoSEQ multiplex PCR; TCRdb's copy keeps in-frame clones and lacks some. The sample carries tens of thousands of clones, roughly nine tenths recorded once. Here the sequenced sample was CD4+ or CD8+ T cells sorted from blood, taken in a trial of the OX40 agonist ivuxolimab. V and J are TRBV5-4 and TRBJ1-2; 12 bases are shared with TRBD1. The TCR sequence derives from an adult with an advanced solid tumor such as melanoma, head and neck, liver or kidney cancer. The CDR3 DNA reads as TGTGCCAGCAGCCCCCGGGACAGGGGGCAAGCTAACTATGGCTACACCTTC. It codes for CASSPRDRGQANYGYTF. Full variable domain (remainder filled in from reference TRBV5-4 and TRBJ1-2): ETGVTQSPTHLIKTRGQQVTLRCSSQSGHNTVSWYQQALGQGPQFIFQYYREEENGRGNFPPRFSGLQFPNYSSELNVNALELDDSALYLCASSPRDRGQANYGYTFGSGTRLTVV.